The rows below give T cell receptor beta chains drawn from one sample of a study of response to subunit inactivated influenza vaccine. TCRdb reanalysed the RT-PCR reads using MiXCR and keeps one entry per CDR3 protein. The sample yields roughly 790,000 distinct CDR3 sequences, 21% seen once. This material consisted of PBMCs from blood, taken approximately 5 days after vaccination. The receptors shown here come from a man between 50 and 59 years old who received an inactivated influenza vaccine. Both conserved end residues are part of each CDR3. Each record gives: V gene, clone size, CDR3 protein. Clone size is stated in some rows and not others, as once, few, many or a class when expanded.

v_gene: TRBV28; abundance: NA; CDR3aa: CASSWGGISTDTQYF
v_gene: TRBV7-3; abundance: NA; CDR3aa: CASSLSSDSYNEQFF
v_gene: TRBV7-2; abundance: NA; CDR3aa: CASSSEGWGSSTDTQYF
v_gene: TRBV20-1; abundance: few; CDR3aa: CSARAPGGTAYEQYF
v_gene: TRBV4-3; abundance: few; CDR3aa: CASSQEGGSPYEQFF
v_gene: TRBV21-1; abundance: NA; CDR3aa: CASSGPGQDNEQFF
v_gene: TRBV29-1; abundance: NA; CDR3aa: CSVVQGSNTQYF
v_gene: TRBV5-6; abundance: many; CDR3aa: CASSGGVNEQYF
v_gene: TRBV7-9; abundance: few; CDR3aa: CASSPGLAASSYNEQFF
v_gene: TRBV12-3/TRBV12-4; abundance: few; CDR3aa: CASSPQGNTDTQYF
v_gene: TRBV29-1; abundance: NA; CDR3aa: CSVDFDRTVNEQFF
v_gene: TRBV4-3; abundance: few; CDR3aa: CASSQDFGISYNEQFF
v_gene: TRBV12-3/TRBV12-4; abundance: few; CDR3aa: CASSPRQGRYGYTF
v_gene: TRBV10-3; abundance: NA; CDR3aa: CAISRDSITEAFF
v_gene: TRBV4-2; abundance: NA; CDR3aa: CASSQGSTDTDTQYF
v_gene: TRBV13; abundance: many; CDR3aa: CASSARFFSREQFF
v_gene: TRBV5-1; abundance: NA; CDR3aa: CASSFVGRGDSPLHF
v_gene: TRBV10-3; abundance: NA; CDR3aa: CATGGDRANTEAFF
v_gene: TRBV20-1; abundance: few; CDR3aa: CSARKRGGTDTQYF
v_gene: TRBV12-3/TRBV12-4; abundance: NA; CDR3aa: CASSPWDNSYEQYF
v_gene: TRBV4-3; abundance: few; CDR3aa: CASSQDRGGVQSYNEQFF
v_gene: TRBV6-2/TRBV6-3; abundance: many; CDR3aa: CASSSSWLYFTPGTTSYEQYF
v_gene: TRBV27; abundance: NA; CDR3aa: CASSFSGRVYNEQFF
v_gene: TRBV6-5; abundance: few; CDR3aa: CASSYQPPGFEETQYF
v_gene: TRBV4-1; abundance: many; CDR3aa: CASSQDLLLRERYNEQFF
v_gene: TRBV7-2; abundance: NA; CDR3aa: CASSLDYNRLNIQYF
v_gene: TRBV20-1; abundance: NA; CDR3aa: CSARNTGGPYEQYF